This is a list of T cell receptor beta chains from one sample in a study of control samples from healthy donors and cancer patients. TCRdb's table, derived via immunoSEQ multiplex PCR, lists solely in-frame clones and lacks some. The sample carries about 160,000 clones, roughly 89% recorded once. What was sequenced was blood. These receptors came from a man between 25 and 39 years old in good health. The CDR3 runs from the conserved cysteine through the conserved F or W. D genes are given only for firm matches. Clone size is not always given. Where it is, it says once, few, many or a class for expanded clones.

v_gene	d_gene	j_gene	abundance	CDR3aa	CDR3nt
TRBV6-6	TRBD1	TRBJ1-5	few	CASSREGAGVSNQPQHF	TGTGCCAGCAGTCGGGAGGGGGCGGGTGTCAGCAATCAGCCCCAGCATTTT
TRBV11-3	TRBD1	TRBJ1-1	.	CASSLGGTGGAGTEAFF	TGTGCCAGCAGCTTAGGGGGGACAGGGGGCGCGGGCACTGAAGCTTTCTTT
TRBV27	.	TRBJ1-5	.	CASSLVGDQPQHF	TGTGCCAGCAGTTTAGTGGGGGACCAGCCCCAGCATTTT
TRBV2	.	TRBJ1-1	.	CASRSQGTGTEAFF	TGTGCCAGCAGATCTCAGGGAACGGGCACTGAAGCTTTCTTT
TRBV5-4	TRBD2	TRBJ2-7	.	CASSFLLAGGFYEQYF	TGTGCCAGCAGCTTTCTCTTAGCGGGAGGGTTCTACGAGCAGTACTTC
TRBV6-6	.	TRBJ2-7	.	CASSYPYGGGAYEQYF	TGTGCCAGCAGTTACCCCTACGGGGGAGGTGCCTACGAGCAGTACTTC
TRBV12-3/TRBV12-4	.	TRBJ1-1	few	CASSLGVNTEAFF	TGTGCCAGCAGTTTAGGGGTGAACACTGAAGCTTTCTTT
TRBV7-8	.	TRBJ1-1	.	CASSLERKSAFF	TGTGCCAGCAGCTTAGAACGGAAGAGTGCTTTCTTT
TRBV30	TRBD1	TRBJ1-1	once	CAWRLRTGDFGWGLVAEAFF	TGTGCCTGGAGATTGCGGACAGGGGATTTTGGATGGGGACTTGTGGCTGAAGCTTTCTTT
TRBV19	.	TRBJ1-1	.	CASSIPVGGAEAFF	TGTGCCAGTAGTATCCCCGTGGGGGGGGCTGAAGCTTTCTTT
TRBV27	TRBD1	TRBJ1-5	.	CASSFTGASQPQHF	TGTGCCAGCAGTTTTACAGGGGCGAGTCAGCCCCAGCATTTT
TRBV5-5	.	TRBJ1-2	.	CASSSTTGGYGYTF	TGTGCCAGCAGTTCTACTACTGGGGGCTATGGCTACACCTTC
TRBV7-9	.	TRBJ1-6	.	CASSSDREPLHF	TGTGCCAGCAGCTCGGATAGGGAACCCCTCCACTTT
TRBV4-1	TRBD2	TRBJ2-1	.	CASSQDRAAGGQYEQFF	TGCGCCAGCAGCCAAGATAGGGCAGCGGGGGGGCAGTATGAGCAGTTCTTC
TRBV11-2	.	TRBJ2-2	.	CASSLTANTGELFF	TGTGCCAGCAGCTTAACAGCGAACACCGGGGAGCTGTTTTTT
TRBV28	TRBD1	TRBJ2-7	.	CASSFRDRRDEQYF	TGTGCCAGCAGTTTCCGGGACAGACGGGACGAGCAGTACTTC
TRBV6-5	.	TRBJ2-3	.	CASSRSSAFTDTQYF	TGTGCCAGCAGTCGGTCTAGCGCGTTCACAGATACGCAGTATTTT
TRBV4-3	TRBD2	TRBJ2-1	.	CASSQGRASGSNEQFF	TGCGCCAGCAGCCAAGGGAGGGCTAGCGGGTCCAATGAGCAGTTCTTC
TRBV18	.	TRBJ1-1	.	CASSPGKNTEAFF	TGTGCCAGCTCACCGGGCAAGAACACTGAAGCTTTCTTT
TRBV3-1/TRBV3-2	.	TRBJ2-1	.	CASSQAGGGPYNEQFF	TGTGCCAGCAGCCAAGCTGGGGGGGGGCCCTACAATGAGCAGTTCTTC
TRBV6-5	TRBD1	TRBJ1-5	.	CATVDRIAPQHF	TGTGCCACTGTGGACAGGATCGCGCCCCAGCATTTT
TRBV4-1	TRBD1	TRBJ2-7	.	CASSQDLLGTGGQYF	TGCGCCAGCAGCCAAGATCTCCTCGGGACAGGCGGGCAGTACTTC
TRBV5-1	.	TRBJ2-7	.	CASSLFGGEQYF	TGCGCCAGCAGCTTATTTGGAGGCGAGCAGTACTTC
TRBV16	.	TRBJ1-5	.	CASSEPTRGVEGNQPQHF	TGTGCCAGCAGCGAACCCACAAGAGGGGTGGAGGGCAATCAGCCCCAGCATTTT
TRBV3-1/TRBV3-2	TRBD2	TRBJ2-7	.	CASSQGLADSHEQYF	TGTGCCAGCAGCCAAGGACTAGCGGATAGCCACGAGCAGTACTTC
TRBV7-9	.	TRBJ2-3	.	CASSSALPPRETQYF	TGTGCCAGCAGCTCCGCTCTCCCTCCCCGTGAAACGCAGTATTTT
TRBV10-3	.	TRBJ2-5	once	CAISGGKKETQYF	TGTGCCATCAGTGGCGGGAAGAAAGAGACCCAGTACTTC
TRBV3-1/TRBV3-2	.	TRBJ2-2	.	CASSLSLRTTNTGELFF	TGTGCCAGCAGCCTAAGTTTACGGACAACGAACACCGGGGAGCTGTTTTTT
TRBV19	.	TRBJ1-2	.	CASSIEGTGSGGYTF	TGTGCCAGTAGTATAGAGGGTACAGGGTCTGGCGGCTACACCTTC
TRBV7-6	TRBD1	TRBJ1-4	few	CASSPGQTTNEKLFF	TGTGCCAGCAGCCCGGGACAGACAACTAATGAAAAACTGTTTTTT
TRBV23-1	.	TRBJ1-6	.	CASSQYSYNSPLHF	TGCGCCAGCAGTCAATACTCCTATAATTCACCCCTCCACTTT
TRBV5-4	TRBD1	TRBJ1-1	.	CASSLGQGRVAFF	TGTGCCAGCAGCCTGGGACAGGGAAGGGTAGCTTTCTTT
TRBV3-1/TRBV3-2	.	TRBJ2-1	.	CASSQEGAGHNEQFF	TGTGCCAGCAGCCAAGAGGGAGCGGGTCACAATGAGCAGTTCTTC
TRBV24-1	.	TRBJ2-7	.	CATSDERHGGSYEQYF	TGTGCCACCAGTGATGAGCGGCATGGAGGGTCCTACGAGCAGTACTTC
TRBV7-2	.	TRBJ2-1	.	CASSNLVEQFF	TGTGCCAGCAGCAACCTCGTTGAGCAGTTCTTC
TRBV6-1	.	TRBJ2-6	.	CASSEDRAGANVLTF	TGTGCCAGCAGTGAAGATCGAGCTGGGGCCAACGTCCTGACTTTC
TRBV5-1	.	TRBJ2-1	.	CASSSQLGDEQFF	TGCGCCAGCAGCTCACAACTGGGAGATGAGCAGTTCTTC
TRBV4-3	TRBD2	TRBJ2-5	.	CASSQGRGLAGDRETQYF	TGCGCCAGCAGCCAAGGGAGAGGACTAGCGGGAGACCGGGAGACCCAGTACTTC
TRBV5-4	.	TRBJ2-7	.	CASGDSLGGLSYEQYF	TGTGCCAGCGGCGATTCCTTGGGCGGGCTCTCCTACGAGCAGTACTTC
TRBV4-3	.	TRBJ2-1	few	CASSQDGGKYNEQFF	TGCGCCAGCAGCCAAGATGGCGGAAAATACAATGAGCAGTTCTTC
TRBV20-1	.	TRBJ1-2	.	CSASTGSNYGYTF	TGCAGTGCTAGTACAGGGAGCAACTATGGCTACACCTTC
TRBV19	.	TRBJ1-4	.	CASSDSLGAGEKLFF	TGTGCCAGTAGTGACTCTCTGGGGGCCGGTGAAAAACTGTTTTTT
TRBV5-1	TRBD1	TRBJ2-1	.	CASSSSPQGASYNEQFF	TGCGCCAGCAGCTCATCACCCCAGGGGGCTTCTTACAATGAGCAGTTCTTC
TRBV18	TRBD2	TRBJ2-7	.	CASSPGPGTTYEQYF	TGTGCCAGCTCACCCGGCCCGGGGACTACCTACGAGCAGTACTTC
TRBV6-1	.	TRBJ1-2	.	CASSEYRGYTF	TGTGCCAGCAGTGAATATCGAGGCTACACCTTC
TRBV7-9	.	TRBJ1-4	.	CASSWTEFNEKLFF	TGTGCCAGCAGCTGGACAGAGTTTAATGAAAAACTGTTTTTT
TRBV7-3	.	TRBJ2-7	once	CASSLMGTGRHEQYF	TGTGCCAGCAGCCTCATGGGCACAGGGAGGCACGAGCAGTACTTC
TRBV4-2	.	TRBJ2-5	once	CASSQGSLGSETQYF	TGTGCCAGCAGCCAAGGAAGCCTAGGTAGTGAGACCCAGTACTTC
TRBV4-3	.	TRBJ1-6	few	CASSQDHREASPLHF	TGCGCCAGCAGCCAAGATCACAGGGAAGCGTCACCCCTCCACTTT
TRBV6-5	.	TRBJ1-2	.	CASSYSKSPANYGYTF	TGTGCCAGCAGTTACTCGAAATCCCCGGCTAACTATGGCTACACCTTC